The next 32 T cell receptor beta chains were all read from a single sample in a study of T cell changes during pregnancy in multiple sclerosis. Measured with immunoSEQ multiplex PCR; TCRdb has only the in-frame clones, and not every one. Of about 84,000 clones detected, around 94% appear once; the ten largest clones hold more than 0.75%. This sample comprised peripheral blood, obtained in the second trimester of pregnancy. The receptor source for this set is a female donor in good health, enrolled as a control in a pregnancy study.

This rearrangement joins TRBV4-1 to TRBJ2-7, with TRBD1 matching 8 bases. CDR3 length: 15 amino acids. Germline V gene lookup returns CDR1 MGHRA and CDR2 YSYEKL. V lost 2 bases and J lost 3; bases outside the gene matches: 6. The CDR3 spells CASSQIPTGGYEQYF. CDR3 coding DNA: TGCGCCAGCAGCCAAATCCCAACAGGGGGCTACGAGCAGTACTTC.

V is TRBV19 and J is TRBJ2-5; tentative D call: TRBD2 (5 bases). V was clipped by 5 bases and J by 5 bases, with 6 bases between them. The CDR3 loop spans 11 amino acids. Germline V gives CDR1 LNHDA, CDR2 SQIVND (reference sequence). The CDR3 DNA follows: TGTGCCAGTAGTTCGGGGGAGACCCAGTACTTC. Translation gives CASSSGETQYF.

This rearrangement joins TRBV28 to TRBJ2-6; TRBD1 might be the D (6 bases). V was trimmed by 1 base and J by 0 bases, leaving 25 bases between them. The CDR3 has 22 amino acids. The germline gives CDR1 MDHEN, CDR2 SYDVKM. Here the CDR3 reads CASSLFLEGGFRGVSGANVLTF. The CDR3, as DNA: TGTGCCAGCAGTTTATTCCTTGAAGGGGGATTTAGGGGAGTCTCTGGGGCCAACGTCCTGACTTTC.

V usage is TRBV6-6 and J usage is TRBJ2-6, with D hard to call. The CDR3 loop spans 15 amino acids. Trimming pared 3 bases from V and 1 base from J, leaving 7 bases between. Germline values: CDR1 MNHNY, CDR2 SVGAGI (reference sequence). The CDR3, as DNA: TGTGCCAGCAGTTATTTGTCTTCTGGGGCCAACGTCCTGACTTTC. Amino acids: CASSYLSSGANVLTF.

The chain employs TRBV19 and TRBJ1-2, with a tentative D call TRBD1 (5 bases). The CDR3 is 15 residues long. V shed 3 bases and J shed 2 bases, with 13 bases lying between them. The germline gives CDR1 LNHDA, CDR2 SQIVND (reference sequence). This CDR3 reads CASSINSRGNYGYTF. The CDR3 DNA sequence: TGTGCCAGTAGTATTAATTCTCGGGGGAACTATGGCTACACCTTC. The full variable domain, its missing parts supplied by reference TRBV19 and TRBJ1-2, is DGGITQSPKYLFRKEGQNVTLSCEQNLNHDAMYWYRQDPGQGLRLIYYSQIVNDFQKGDIAEGYSVSREKKESFPLTVTSAQKNPTAFYLCASSINSRGNYGYTFGSGTRLTVV.

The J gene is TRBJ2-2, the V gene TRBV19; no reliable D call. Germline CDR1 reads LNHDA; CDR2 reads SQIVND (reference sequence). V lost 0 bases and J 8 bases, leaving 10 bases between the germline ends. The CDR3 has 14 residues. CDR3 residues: CASSIDPVPGELFF. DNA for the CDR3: TGTGCCAGTAGTATAGACCCAGTCCCGGGGGAGCTGTTTTTT.

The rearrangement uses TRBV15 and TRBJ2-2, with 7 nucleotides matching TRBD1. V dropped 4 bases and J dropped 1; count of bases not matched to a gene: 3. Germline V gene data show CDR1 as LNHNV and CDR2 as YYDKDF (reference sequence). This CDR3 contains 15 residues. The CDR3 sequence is CATSMGQLNTGELFF. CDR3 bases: TGTGCCACCAGCATGGGACAGTTGAACACCGGGGAGCTGTTTTTT.

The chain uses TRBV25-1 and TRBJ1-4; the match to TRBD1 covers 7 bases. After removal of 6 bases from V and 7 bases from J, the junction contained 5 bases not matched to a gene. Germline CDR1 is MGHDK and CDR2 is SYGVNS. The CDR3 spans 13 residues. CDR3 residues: CASRRQGTEKLFF. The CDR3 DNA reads TGTGCCAGCAGGAGACAGGGAACTGAAAAACTGTTTTTT. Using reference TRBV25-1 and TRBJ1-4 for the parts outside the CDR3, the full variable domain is EADIYQTPRYLVIGTGKKITLECSQTMGHDKMYWYQQDPGMELHLIHYSYGVNSTEKGDLSSESTVSRIRTEHFPLTLESARPSHTSQYLCASRRQGTEKLFFGSGTQLSVL.

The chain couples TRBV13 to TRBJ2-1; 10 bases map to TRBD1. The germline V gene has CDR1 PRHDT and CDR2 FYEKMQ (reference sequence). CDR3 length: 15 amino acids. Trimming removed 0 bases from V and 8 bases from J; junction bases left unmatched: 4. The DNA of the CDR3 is TGTGCCAGCAGCTTAGGGACAGGGGGCAGGGATGAGCAGTTCTTC. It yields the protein CASSLGTGGRDEQFF.

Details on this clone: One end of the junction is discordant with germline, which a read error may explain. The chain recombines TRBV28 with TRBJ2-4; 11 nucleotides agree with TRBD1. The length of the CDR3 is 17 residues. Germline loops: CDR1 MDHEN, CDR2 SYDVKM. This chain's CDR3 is CASSFGQGAFRKSIQYF. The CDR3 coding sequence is TGTGCCAGCAGTTTTGGACAGGGGGCCTTTCGGAAAAGCATTCAGTACTTC.

The CDR3 is CASSRGPFIGYTF. CDR3 in DNA: TGTGCCAGCAGCAGGGGGCCCTTTATAGGCTACACCTTC. The chain couples TRBV9 to TRBJ1-2, with 7 bases that match TRBD1. Germline CDR1 SGDLS, CDR2 YYNGEE. Losses at the gene ends were 4 bases for V and 8 bases for J; bases not matched to a gene: 8. This CDR3 region has 13 residues.

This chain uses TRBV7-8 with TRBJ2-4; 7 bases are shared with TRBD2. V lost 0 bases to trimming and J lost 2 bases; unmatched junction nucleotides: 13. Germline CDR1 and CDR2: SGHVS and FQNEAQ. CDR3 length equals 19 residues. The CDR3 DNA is TGTGCCAGCAGCTTAGCAATCGTGGGGAGGGAGAGAACCAAAAACATTCAGTACTTC. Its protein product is CASSLAIVGRERTKNIQYF.

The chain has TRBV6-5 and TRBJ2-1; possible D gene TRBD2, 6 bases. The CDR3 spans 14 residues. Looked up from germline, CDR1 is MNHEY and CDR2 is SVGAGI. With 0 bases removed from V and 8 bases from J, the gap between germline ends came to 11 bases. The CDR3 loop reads CASSYSPGLDEQFF. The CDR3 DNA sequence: TGTGCCAGCAGTTACTCGCCGGGACTGGATGAGCAGTTCTTC.

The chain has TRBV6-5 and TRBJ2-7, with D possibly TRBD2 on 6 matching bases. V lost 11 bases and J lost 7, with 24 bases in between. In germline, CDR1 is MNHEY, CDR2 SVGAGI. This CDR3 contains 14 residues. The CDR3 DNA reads TGTGCCGCGGGGACTGGGACTTTCCCTGGGGAGCAGTACTTC. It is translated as CAAGTGTFPGEQYF.

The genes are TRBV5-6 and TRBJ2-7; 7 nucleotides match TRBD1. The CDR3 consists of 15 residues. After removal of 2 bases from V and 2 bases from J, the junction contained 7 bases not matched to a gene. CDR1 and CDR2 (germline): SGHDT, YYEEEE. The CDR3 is CASSFYSQGAYEQYF. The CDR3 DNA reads TGTGCCAGCAGCTTTTATTCGCAGGGGGCCTACGAGCAGTACTTC.

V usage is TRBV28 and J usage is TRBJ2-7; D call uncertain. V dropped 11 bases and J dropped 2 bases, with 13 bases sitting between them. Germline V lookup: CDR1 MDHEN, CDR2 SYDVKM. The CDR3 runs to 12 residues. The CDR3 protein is CAAANQPYEQYF. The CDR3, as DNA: TGTGCCGCCGCGAACCAACCCTACGAGCAGTACTTC.

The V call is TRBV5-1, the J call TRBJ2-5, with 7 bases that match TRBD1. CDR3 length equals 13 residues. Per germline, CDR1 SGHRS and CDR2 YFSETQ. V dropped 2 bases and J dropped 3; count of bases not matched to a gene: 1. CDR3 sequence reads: CASSFDREETQYF. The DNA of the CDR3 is TGCGCCAGCAGCTTCGACAGGGAAGAGACCCAGTACTTC.

In DNA form, the CDR3 reads TGTGCCACATGGGGACAGGCCTACGAGCAGTACTTC. Translated: CATWGQAYEQYF. The V call is TRBV28, the J call TRBJ2-7; 8 bases match TRBD1. With 10 bases clipped from V and 2 bases from J, the junction kept 4 bases outside the gene matches. Germline V gene sequence: CDR1 MDHEN, CDR2 SYDVKM. The CDR3 is 12 amino acids.

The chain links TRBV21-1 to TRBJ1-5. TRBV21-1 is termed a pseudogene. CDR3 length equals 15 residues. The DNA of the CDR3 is TGTGCCAGCAGGGGGGGGCTATATAGCAATCAGCCCCAGCATTTT. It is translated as CASRGGLYSNQPQHF.

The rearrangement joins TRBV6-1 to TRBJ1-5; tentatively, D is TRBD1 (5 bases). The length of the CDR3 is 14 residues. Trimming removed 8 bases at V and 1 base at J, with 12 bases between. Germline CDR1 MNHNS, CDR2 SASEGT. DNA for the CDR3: TGTGCCAGCTCCTACCAGGGAAGCAATCAGCCCCAGCATTTT. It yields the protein CASSYQGSNQPQHF.

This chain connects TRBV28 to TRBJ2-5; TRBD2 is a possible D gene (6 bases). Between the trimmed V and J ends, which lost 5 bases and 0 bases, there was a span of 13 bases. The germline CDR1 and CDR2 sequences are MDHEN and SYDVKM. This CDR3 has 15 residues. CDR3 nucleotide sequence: TGTGCCAGCAGTGGAGGAGGGGTACACCAAGAGACCCAGTACTTC. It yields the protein CASSGGGVHQETQYF.

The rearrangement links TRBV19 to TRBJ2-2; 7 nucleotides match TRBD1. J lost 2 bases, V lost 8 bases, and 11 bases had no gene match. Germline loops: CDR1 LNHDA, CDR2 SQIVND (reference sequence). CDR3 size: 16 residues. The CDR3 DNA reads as TGTGCCAGTGCCTACGACGGGACAGACAACACCGGGGAGCTGTTTTTT. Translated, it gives CASAYDGTDNTGELFF.

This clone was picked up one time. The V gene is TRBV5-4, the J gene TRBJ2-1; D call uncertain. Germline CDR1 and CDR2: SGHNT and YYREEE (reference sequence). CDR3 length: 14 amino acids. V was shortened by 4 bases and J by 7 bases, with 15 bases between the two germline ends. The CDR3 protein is CASSPLSGSNEQFF. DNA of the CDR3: TGTGCCAGCAGCCCCCTTTCCGGGTCGAATGAGCAGTTCTTC.

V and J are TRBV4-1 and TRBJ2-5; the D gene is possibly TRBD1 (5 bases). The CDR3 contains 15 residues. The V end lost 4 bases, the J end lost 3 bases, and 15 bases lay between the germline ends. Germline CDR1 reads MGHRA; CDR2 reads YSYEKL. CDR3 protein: CASSLLSTAEETQYF. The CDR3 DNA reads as TGCGCCAGCAGCCTCCTCTCGACAGCCGAAGAGACCCAGTACTTC.

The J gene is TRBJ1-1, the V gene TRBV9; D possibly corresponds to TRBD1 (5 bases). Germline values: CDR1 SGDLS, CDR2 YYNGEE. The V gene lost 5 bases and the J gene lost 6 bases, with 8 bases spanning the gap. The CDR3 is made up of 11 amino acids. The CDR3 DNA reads TGTGCCAGCAGGGGGCAGTCTGAAGCTTTCTTT. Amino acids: CASRGQSEAFF.

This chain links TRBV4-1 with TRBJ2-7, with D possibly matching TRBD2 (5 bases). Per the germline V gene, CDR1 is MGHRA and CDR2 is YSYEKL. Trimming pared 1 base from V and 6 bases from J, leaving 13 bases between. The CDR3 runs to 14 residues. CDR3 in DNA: TGCGCCAGCAGCCAAGGGACTCTTGCGATCGAGCAGTACTTC. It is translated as CASSQGTLAIEQYF.

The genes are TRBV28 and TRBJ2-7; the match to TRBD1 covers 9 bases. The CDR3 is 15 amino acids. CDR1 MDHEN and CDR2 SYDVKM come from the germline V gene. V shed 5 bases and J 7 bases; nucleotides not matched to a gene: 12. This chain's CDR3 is CASSLEPTGGWEQYF. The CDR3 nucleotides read TGTGCCAGCAGTCTAGAACCGACAGGGGGTTGGGAGCAGTACTTC.

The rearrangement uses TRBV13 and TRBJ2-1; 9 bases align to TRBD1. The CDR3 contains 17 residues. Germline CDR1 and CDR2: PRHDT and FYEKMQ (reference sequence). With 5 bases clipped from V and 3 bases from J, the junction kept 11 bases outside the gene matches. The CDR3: CASSLGSDRGIYNEQFF. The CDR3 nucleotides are TGTGCCAGCAGCCTCGGGTCGGACAGGGGAATCTACAATGAGCAGTTCTTC.

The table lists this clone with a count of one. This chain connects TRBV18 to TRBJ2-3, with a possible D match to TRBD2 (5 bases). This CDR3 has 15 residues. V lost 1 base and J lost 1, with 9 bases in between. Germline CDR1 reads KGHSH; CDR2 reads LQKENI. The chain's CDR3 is CASSPQLVGTDTQYF. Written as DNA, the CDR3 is TGTGCCAGCTCACCACAACTAGTTGGCACAGATACGCAGTATTTT.

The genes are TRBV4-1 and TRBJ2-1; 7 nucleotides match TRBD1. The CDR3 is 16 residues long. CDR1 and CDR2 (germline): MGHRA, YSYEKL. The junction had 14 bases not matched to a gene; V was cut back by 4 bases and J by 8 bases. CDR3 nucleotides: TGCGCCAGCAGCCGGAGAGTAGGGGGCGGCTTCGATGAGCAGTTCTTC. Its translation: CASSRRVGGGFDEQFF.

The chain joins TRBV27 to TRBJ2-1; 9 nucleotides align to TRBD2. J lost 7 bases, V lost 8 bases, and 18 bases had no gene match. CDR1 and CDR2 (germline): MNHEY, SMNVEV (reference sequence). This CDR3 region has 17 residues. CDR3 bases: TGTGCCAGCGGTTACTCTTTAGCGGGAGTAGGAATAAATGAGCAGTTCTTC. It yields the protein CASGYSLAGVGINEQFF.

This CDR3 reads CASSYQGSFNEKLFF. The CDR3 DNA reads as TGTGCCAGCAGTTACCAGGGGTCCTTTAATGAAAAACTGTTTTTT. The chain links TRBV25-1 to TRBJ1-4, with D possibly TRBD1 on 6 matching bases. The ends were cut back, 5 bases at V and 4 bases at J, with 14 bases in the middle. Germline CDR1 reads MGHDK; CDR2 reads SYGVNS. This CDR3 is 15 amino acids long.